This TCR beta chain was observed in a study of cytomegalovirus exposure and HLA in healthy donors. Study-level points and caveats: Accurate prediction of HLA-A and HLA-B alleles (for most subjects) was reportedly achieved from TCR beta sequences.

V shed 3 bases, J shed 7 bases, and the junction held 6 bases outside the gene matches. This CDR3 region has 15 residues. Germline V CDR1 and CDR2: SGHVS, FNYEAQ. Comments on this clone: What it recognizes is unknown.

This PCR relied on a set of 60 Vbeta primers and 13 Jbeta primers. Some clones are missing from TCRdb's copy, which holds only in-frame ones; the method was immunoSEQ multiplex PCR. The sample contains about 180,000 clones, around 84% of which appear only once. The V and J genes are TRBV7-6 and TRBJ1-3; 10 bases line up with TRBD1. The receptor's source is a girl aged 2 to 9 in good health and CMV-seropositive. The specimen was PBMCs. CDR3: CASSFSGTGANTIYF. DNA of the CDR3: TGTGCCAGCAGCTTCTCCGGGACAGGGGCCAACACCATATATTTT.